Listed below are T cell receptor beta chains from one sample, sequenced in a study of OX40 agonist ivuxolimab in advanced cancers. Repertoires were generated with immunoSEQ multiplex PCR, while TCRdb's copy carries only in-frame clones and drops some. The sample gives nearly 80,000 clones, approximately 86% of which show up once; over 3% is in the top ten. Sequenced material: CD4+ or CD8+ T cells sorted from blood, taken in a trial of the OX40 agonist ivuxolimab. These receptors all stem from an adult with an advanced solid tumor such as melanoma, head and neck, liver or kidney cancer. Both conserved end residues are part of each CDR3. D genes are given only for firm matches. Only some rows state a clone size, as once, few, many or a class for expanded clones.

CDR3aa | CDR3nt | d_gene | len | j_gene | v_gene | abundance
CASSLEGRNYNEQFF | TGTGCCAGCAGCTTAGAAGGGCGGAACTACAATGAGCAGTTCTTC | . | 15 | TRBJ2-1 | TRBV7-2 | .
CASSLNGLSAYEQYF | TGTGCCAGCAGCTTAAACGGTCTCTCAGCCTACGAGCAGTACTTC | . | 15 | TRBJ2-7 | TRBV11-2 | once
CASSRDRGFNQPQHF | TGTGCCAGCAGTAGGGACAGGGGCTTCAATCAGCCCCAGCATTTT | TRBD1 | 15 | TRBJ1-5 | TRBV28 | .
CAIRQDWGGNEQFF | TGTGCCATCAGGCAAGACTGGGGGGGCAATGAGCAGTTCTTC | TRBD2 | 14 | TRBJ2-1 | TRBV10-3 | .
CASSLGFVRDWDEQFF | TGTGCCAGCAGCTTAGGTTTCGTCCGCGACTGGGATGAGCAGTTCTTC | . | 16 | TRBJ2-1 | TRBV7-9 | .
CASSFSPGQTTYEQYF | TGTGCCAGCAGTTTTTCCCCTGGACAGACAACCTACGAGCAGTACTTC | . | 16 | TRBJ2-7 | TRBV27 | .
CASRTGSLSYEQYF | TGTGCCAGCAGAACGGGCTCCCTCTCCTACGAGCAGTACTTC | . | 14 | TRBJ2-7 | TRBV2 | once
CASSKEGTSESEQYF | TGTGCCAGCAGCAAAGAAGGGACTAGCGAATCGGAGCAGTACTTC | . | 15 | TRBJ2-7 | TRBV21-1 | .
CASSLSTSGLVYNEQFF | TGTGCCAGCAGCTTATCGACTAGCGGGTTGGTCTACAATGAGCAGTTCTTC | TRBD2 | 17 | TRBJ2-1 | TRBV9 | .
CASKILAGRPQETQYF | TGTGCCAGCAAAATATTAGCGGGACGTCCCCAAGAGACCCAGTACTTC | TRBD2 | 16 | TRBJ2-5 | TRBV7-2 | .
CASSGGSYNSPLHF | TGTGCCAGCTCCGGGGGCTCCTATAATTCACCCCTCCACTTT | . | 14 | TRBJ1-6 | TRBV28 | once
CASSEFGTDKNIQYF | TGTGCCAGCAGTGAATTTGGGACGGACAAAAACATTCAGTACTTC | . | 15 | TRBJ2-4 | TRBV2 | .
CAWSVRRHNEQFF | TGTGCCTGGAGTGTGCGCAGGCACAATGAGCAGTTCTTC | . | 13 | TRBJ2-1 | TRBV30 | .
CSAGLAGALNEQFF | TGCAGCGCAGGACTAGCGGGAGCTCTCAATGAGCAGTTCTTC | TRBD2 | 14 | TRBJ2-1 | TRBV29-1 | .
CASSLGSGRYEQYF | TGCGCCAGCAGCTTGGGTAGCGGGAGGTACGAGCAGTACTTC | TRBD2 | 14 | TRBJ2-7 | TRBV5-1 | .
CASSSTMGIYNEQFF | TGTGCCAGCAGCTCCACCATGGGGATTTACAATGAGCAGTTCTTC | . | 15 | TRBJ2-1 | TRBV9 | once
CASSLEQGINEQYF | TGCGCCAGCAGCTTGGAACAGGGTATCAACGAGCAGTACTTC | . | 14 | TRBJ2-7 | TRBV5-1 | .
CASSFVGSGGGSYEQYF | TGTGCCAGCAGCTTTGTAGGGTCGGGAGGTGGCTCCTACGAGCAGTACTTC | TRBD2 | 17 | TRBJ2-7 | TRBV5-6 | .
CASSSLHNWLAGSYEQYF | TGTGCCAGCAGCTCCCTCCATAATTGGCTAGCGGGCTCCTACGAGCAGTACTTC | TRBD2 | 18 | TRBJ2-7 | TRBV7-2 | .
CASSPRVGKTNTEAFF | TGCGCCAGCAGCCCTCGCGTAGGAAAGACGAACACTGAAGCTTTCTTT | . | 16 | TRBJ1-1 | TRBV4-3 | .
CASSYLGQGMSEQYF | TGTGCCAGCAGTTACCTCGGACAGGGGATGAGCGAGCAGTACTTC | TRBD1 | 15 | TRBJ2-7 | TRBV6-5 | .
CASSERQQPQHF | TGCGCCAGCAGTGAGAGACAGCAGCCCCAGCATTTT | . | 12 | TRBJ1-5 | TRBV10-1 | few
CASSYGTSGSGEQFF | TGTGCCAGCAGTTACGGGACTAGTGGTTCAGGTGAGCAGTTCTTC | TRBD2 | 15 | TRBJ2-1 | TRBV6-6 | .
CASSHGLAGQETQYF | TGTGCCAGCAGCCACGGACTAGCGGGACAAGAGACCCAGTACTTC | TRBD2 | 15 | TRBJ2-5 | TRBV5-4 | .
CASSFPGRGVEEQYF | TGTGCCAGCAGTTTCCCGGGTCGTGGAGTGGAGGAGCAGTACTTC | . | 15 | TRBJ2-7 | TRBV27 | .
CASSLLGQGVLGQPQHF | TGCGCCAGCAGTTTACTAGGACAGGGGGTACTAGGGCAGCCCCAGCATTTT | TRBD1 | 17 | TRBJ1-5 | TRBV28 | .
CASSVQGRNEKLFF | TGTGCCAGCAGTGTCCAAGGCCGTAATGAAAAACTGTTTTTT | . | 14 | TRBJ1-4 | TRBV25-1 | .
CASSTDTRTHEQYF | TGTGCCAGCAGTACCGACACCAGGACCCACGAGCAGTACTTC | . | 14 | TRBJ2-7 | TRBV28 | .
CASSLSSQGGYTF | TGTGCCAGCAGCTTAAGTTCACAGGGAGGCTACACCTTC | . | 13 | TRBJ1-2 | TRBV7-3 | .
CASGLATSSGRTYEQYF | TGTGCTAGTGGTTTGGCCACCTCTAGCGGGAGGACCTACGAGCAGTACTTC | TRBD2 | 17 | TRBJ2-7 | TRBV12-5 | .
CASRPDGTLTYEQYF | TGTGCCAGCAGACCAGACGGGACACTCACCTACGAGCAGTACTTC | . | 15 | TRBJ2-7 | TRBV4-2 | once
CASNPTEANTGELFF | TGTGCCAGTAACCCGACAGAAGCGAACACCGGGGAGCTGTTTTTT | . | 15 | TRBJ2-2 | TRBV19 | .
CASSRTSGSSYNEQFF | TGTGCCAGCTCAAGGACTAGCGGGTCCTCCTACAATGAGCAGTTCTTC | TRBD2 | 16 | TRBJ2-1 | TRBV18 | .
CASSQGSAGVIHTDTQYF | TGCGCCAGCAGCCAAGGCTCAGCGGGAGTAATTCACACAGATACGCAGTATTTT | TRBD2 | 18 | TRBJ2-3 | TRBV4-3 | .
CASSLGWGTPVGYEQYF | TGTGCCAGCAGCTTAGGGTGGGGGACACCGGTAGGCTACGAGCAGTACTTC | . | 17 | TRBJ2-7 | TRBV7-9 | .